This TCR beta chain emerged from a study of blood T cell repertoires in COVID-19. Across the study: Researchers got acute and convalescent COVID-19 samples from the United States, Italy and Spain. Nucleic acid was either cDNA or gDNA, and it came from T cells, B-cell-depleted T cells, or PBMCs.

Original processing methods: Reference gene primers were amplified, and this amplification served to estimate nucleated cell counts. Produced via immunoSEQ multiplex PCR; TCRdb's table is partial and in-frame only. D and trimming were read from the DNA, whereas the V and J calls and clone size are those reported in that table. The table includes tens of thousands of clones, about 86% detected once. This CDR3 has 15 residues. Per the germline V gene, CDR1 is GTSNPN and CDR2 is SVGIG (reference sequence). The V end lost 1 base, the J end lost 3 bases, and 13 bases lay between the germline ends. This chain links TRBV30 with TRBJ1-5; tentative D call: TRBD1 (5 bases). What was sequenced was peripheral blood. The source is an elderly woman with active or convalescent COVID-19. CDR3 bases: TGTGCCTGGAGTGCCCCCGGGACTATCAATCAGCCCCAGCATTTT. This codes for CAWSAPGTINQPQHF.